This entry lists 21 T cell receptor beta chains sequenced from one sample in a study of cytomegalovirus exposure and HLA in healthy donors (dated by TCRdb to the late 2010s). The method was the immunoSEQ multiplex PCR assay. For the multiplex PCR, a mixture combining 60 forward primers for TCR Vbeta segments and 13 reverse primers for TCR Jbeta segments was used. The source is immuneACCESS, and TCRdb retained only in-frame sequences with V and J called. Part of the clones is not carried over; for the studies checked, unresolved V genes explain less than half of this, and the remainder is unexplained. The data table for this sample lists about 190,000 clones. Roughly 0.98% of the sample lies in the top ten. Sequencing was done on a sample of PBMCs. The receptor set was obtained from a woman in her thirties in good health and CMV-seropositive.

CDR3 region: CASSLDSANTEAFF. The CDR3 nucleotides are TGCGCCAGCAGCTTAGACTCAGCGAACACTGAAGCTTTCTTT. The chain has TRBV5-1 and TRBJ1-1, with D unclear. The CDR3 is 14 residues long. Trimming cost V 2 bases and J 1 base, with 9 bases left between them. CDR1 SGHRS and CDR2 YFSETQ come from the germline V gene. The variable domain in full, completed from reference TRBV5-1 and TRBJ1-1, reads KAGVTQTPRYLIKTRGQQVTLSCSPISGHRSVSWYQQTPGQGLQFLFEYFSETQRNKGNFPGRFSGRQFSNSRSEMNVSTLELGDSALYLCASSLDSANTEAFFGQGTRLTVV.

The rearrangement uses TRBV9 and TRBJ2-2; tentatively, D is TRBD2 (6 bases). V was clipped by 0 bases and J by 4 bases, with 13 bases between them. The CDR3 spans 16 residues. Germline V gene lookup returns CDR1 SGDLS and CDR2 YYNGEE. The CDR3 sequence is CASSVGGGQLTGELFF. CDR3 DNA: TGTGCCAGCAGCGTAGGAGGAGGGCAACTCACCGGGGAGCTGTTTTTT.

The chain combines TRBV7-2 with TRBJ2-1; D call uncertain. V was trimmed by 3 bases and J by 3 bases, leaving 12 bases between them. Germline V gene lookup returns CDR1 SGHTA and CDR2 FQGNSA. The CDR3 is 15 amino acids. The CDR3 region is CASSLNSLFYNEQFF. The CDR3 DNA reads TGTGCCAGCAGCTTGAATAGCCTATTCTACAATGAGCAGTTCTTC.

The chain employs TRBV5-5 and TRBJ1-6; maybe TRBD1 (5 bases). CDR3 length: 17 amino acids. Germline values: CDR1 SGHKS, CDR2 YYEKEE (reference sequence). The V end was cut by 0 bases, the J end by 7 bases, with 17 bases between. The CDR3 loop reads CASSLVPYGGRNSPLHF. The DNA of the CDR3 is TGTGCCAGCAGCTTGGTCCCATACGGGGGTAGGAATTCACCCCTCCACTTT.

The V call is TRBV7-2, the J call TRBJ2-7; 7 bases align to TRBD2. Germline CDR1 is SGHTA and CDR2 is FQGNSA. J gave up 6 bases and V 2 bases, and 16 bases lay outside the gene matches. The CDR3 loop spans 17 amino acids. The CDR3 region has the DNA TGTGCCAGCAGCTTACCCCCTGGCGGGAGCGGCCAAGCCGAGCAGTACTTC. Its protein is CASSLPPGGSGQAEQYF.

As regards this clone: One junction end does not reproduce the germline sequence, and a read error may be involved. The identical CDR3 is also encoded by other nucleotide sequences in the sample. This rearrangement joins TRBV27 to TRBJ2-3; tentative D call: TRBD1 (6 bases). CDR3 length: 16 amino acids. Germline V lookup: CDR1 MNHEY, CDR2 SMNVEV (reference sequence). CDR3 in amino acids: CASSSPRTARTDTQYF. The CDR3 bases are TGTGCCAGCAGTTCCCCGAGGACAGCCCGCACGGATACGCAGTATTTT.

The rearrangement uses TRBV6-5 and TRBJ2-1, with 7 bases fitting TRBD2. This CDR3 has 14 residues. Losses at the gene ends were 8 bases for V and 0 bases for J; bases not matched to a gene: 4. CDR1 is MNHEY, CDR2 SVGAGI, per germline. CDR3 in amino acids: CASHGGSSYNEQFF. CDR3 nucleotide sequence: TGTGCCAGCCACGGGGGGAGCTCCTACAATGAGCAGTTCTTC.

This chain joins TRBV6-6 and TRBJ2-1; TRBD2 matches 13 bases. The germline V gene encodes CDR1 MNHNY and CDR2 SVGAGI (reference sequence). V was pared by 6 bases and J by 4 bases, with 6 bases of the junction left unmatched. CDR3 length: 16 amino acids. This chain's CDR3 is CASRRQGLAGYNEQFF. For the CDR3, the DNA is TGTGCCAGCAGACGTCAGGGACTAGCGGGGTACAATGAGCAGTTCTTC.

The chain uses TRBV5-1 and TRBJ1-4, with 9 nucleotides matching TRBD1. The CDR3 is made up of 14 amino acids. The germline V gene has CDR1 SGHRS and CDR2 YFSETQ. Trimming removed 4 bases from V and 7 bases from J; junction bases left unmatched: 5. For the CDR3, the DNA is TGCGCCAGCAGCAACGGGACAGGGTTTGAAAAACTGTTTTTT. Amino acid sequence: CASSNGTGFEKLFF.

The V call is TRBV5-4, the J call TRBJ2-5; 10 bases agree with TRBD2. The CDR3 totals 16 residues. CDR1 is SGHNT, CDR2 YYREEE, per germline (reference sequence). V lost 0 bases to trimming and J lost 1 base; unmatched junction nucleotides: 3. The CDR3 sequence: CASSLGASGGQETQYF. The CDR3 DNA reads TGTGCCAGCAGCTTGGGGGCTAGCGGGGGCCAAGAGACCCAGTACTTC.

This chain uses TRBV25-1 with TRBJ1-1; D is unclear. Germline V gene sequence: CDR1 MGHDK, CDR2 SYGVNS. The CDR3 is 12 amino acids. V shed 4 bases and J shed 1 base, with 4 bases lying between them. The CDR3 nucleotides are TGTGCCAGCAGTGCGGGGAACACTGAAGCTTTCTTT. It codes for CASSAGNTEAFF.

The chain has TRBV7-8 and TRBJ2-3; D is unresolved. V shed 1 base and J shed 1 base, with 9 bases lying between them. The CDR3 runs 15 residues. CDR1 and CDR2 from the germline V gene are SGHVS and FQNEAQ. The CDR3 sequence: CASSLDPPGTDTQYF. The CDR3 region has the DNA TGTGCCAGCAGCTTAGACCCTCCGGGCACAGATACGCAGTATTTT.

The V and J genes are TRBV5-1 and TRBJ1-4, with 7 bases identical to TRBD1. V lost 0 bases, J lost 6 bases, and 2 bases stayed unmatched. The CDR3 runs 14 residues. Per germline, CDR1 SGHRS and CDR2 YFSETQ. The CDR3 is CASSLAGTDEKLFF. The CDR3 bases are TGCGCCAGCAGCTTGGCCGGGACAGATGAAAAACTGTTTTTT.

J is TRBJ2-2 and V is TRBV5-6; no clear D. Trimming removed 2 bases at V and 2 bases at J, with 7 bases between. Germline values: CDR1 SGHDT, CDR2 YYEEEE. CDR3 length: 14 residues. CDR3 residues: CASSLLLNTGELFF. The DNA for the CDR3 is TGTGCCAGCAGCTTACTCCTCAACACCGGGGAGCTGTTTTTT.

The CDR3 region has the DNA TGTGCCAGCAGCTTCGAACAGTTTCATACGCAGTATTTT. This translates into CASSFEQFHTQYF. The chain recombines TRBV7-2 with TRBJ2-3; D is ambiguous. Germline V gene data show CDR1 as SGHTA and CDR2 as FQGNSA. This CDR3 is 13 amino acids long. V shed 3 bases and J shed 7 bases, with 11 bases lying between them. Full variable domain (missing parts from reference TRBV7-2 and TRBJ2-3): GAGVSQSPSNKVTEKGKDVELRCDPISGHTALYWYRQSLGQGLEFLIYFQGNSAPDKSGLPSDRFSAERTGGSVSTLTIQRTQQEDSAVYLCASSFEQFHTQYFGPGTRLTVL.

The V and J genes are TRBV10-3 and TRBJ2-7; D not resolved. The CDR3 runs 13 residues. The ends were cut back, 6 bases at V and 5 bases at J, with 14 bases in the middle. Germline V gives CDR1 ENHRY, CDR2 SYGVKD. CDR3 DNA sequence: TGTGCCATCAGCCCAGGCCTCAGCAACGAGCAGTACTTC. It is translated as CAISPGLSNEQYF.

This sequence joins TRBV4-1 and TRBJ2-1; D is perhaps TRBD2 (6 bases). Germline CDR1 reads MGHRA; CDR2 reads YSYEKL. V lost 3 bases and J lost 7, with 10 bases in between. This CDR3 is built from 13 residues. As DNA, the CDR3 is TGCGCCAGCAGCCAGACTAGAGGGAATGAGCAGTTCTTC. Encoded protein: CASSQTRGNEQFF.

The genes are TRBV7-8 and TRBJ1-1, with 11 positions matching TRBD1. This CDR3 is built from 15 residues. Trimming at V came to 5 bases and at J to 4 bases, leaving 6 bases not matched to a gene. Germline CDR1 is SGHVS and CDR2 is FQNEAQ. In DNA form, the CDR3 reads TGTGCCAGCAGCGCAGGGGACAGGGGGGCCACTGAAGCTTTCTTT. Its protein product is CASSAGDRGATEAFF.

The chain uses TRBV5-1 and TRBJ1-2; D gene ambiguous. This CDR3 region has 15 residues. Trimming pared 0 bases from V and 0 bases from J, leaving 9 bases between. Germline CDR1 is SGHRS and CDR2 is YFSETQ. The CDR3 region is CASSLGRNTNYGYTF. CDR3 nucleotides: TGCGCCAGCAGCTTGGGGCGGAATACTAACTATGGCTACACCTTC.

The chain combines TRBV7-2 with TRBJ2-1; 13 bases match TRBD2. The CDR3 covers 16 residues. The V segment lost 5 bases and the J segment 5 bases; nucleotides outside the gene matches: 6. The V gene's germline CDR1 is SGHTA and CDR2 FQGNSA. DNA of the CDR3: TGTGCCAGCAGCACCCGACTAGCGGGAGGAAACAATGAGCAGTTCTTC. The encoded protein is CASSTRLAGGNNEQFF.

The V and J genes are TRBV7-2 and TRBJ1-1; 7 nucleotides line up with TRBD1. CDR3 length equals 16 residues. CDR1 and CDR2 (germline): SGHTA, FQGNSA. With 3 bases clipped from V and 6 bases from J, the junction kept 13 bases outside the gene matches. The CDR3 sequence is CASSLMGRGASAEAFF. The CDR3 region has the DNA TGTGCCAGCAGCTTGATGGGCAGGGGGGCCTCGGCTGAAGCTTTCTTT. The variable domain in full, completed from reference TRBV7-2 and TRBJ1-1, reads GAGVSQSPSNKVTEKGKDVELRCDPISGHTALYWYRQSLGQGLEFLIYFQGNSAPDKSGLPSDRFSAERTGGSVSTLTIQRTQQEDSAVYLCASSLMGRGASAEAFFGQGTRLTVV.